This T cell receptor beta chain was identified during a study of blood T cell repertoires in COVID-19. The overall study: Whether acute or convalescent, the COVID-19 samples came from the United States, Italy and Spain. The analysed material was cDNA or gDNA that came from T cells, B-cell-depleted T cells, or PBMCs.

The germline V gene encodes CDR1 SGHDN and CDR2 FVKESK. The CDR3 extends over 18 amino acids. The ends lost 6 bases at V and 0 bases at J; junction bases unmatched: 13. Per the study methods: Nucleated cell counts were estimated from reference gene primer amplification. The assay was immunoSEQ multiplex PCR, and TCRdb's table has in-frame clones only and misses some. The V and J calls and clone size were taken over from that table, and D and trimming were inferred from the DNA. Altogether 150,000 to 200,000 clones are present, about 87% being singletons, with the ten largest covering 3.7%. The sequence was obtained from a man between 18 and 35 years old with active or convalescent COVID-19. The sample consisted of peripheral blood. The chain recombines TRBV14 with TRBJ1-1; TRBD1 agrees at 10 bases. In DNA, the CDR3 is TGTGCCAGCAGTCGGGCCGGGACAGGGGACCTTCTGAACACTGAAGCTTTCTTT. Translation gives CASSRAGTGDLLNTEAFF.